One sample yielded the 9 T cell receptor beta chains listed below, sequenced in a study of T cells in Graves' hyperthyroidism and ophthalmopathy. Researchers amplified the TCR beta CDR3 regions from RNA transcripts. HTBI primers drove first-round RT-PCR of the TCR CDR3. TCRdb itself ran the multiplex PCR reads through MiXCR, one entry per CDR3 protein. This table holds approximately 690,000 distinct CDR3 sequences, roughly 14% found once. What was sequenced was blood. The receptors shown here come from a woman aged 50 to 60 with Graves' ophthalmopathy.

The chain is built from TRBV6-1 and TRBJ1-2; D gene unclear. CDR1 is MNHNS, CDR2 SASEGT, per germline. The length of the CDR3 is 13 residues. Trimming shortened V by 2 bases and J by 4 bases, and 8 bases separated the two germline ends. The CDR3 DNA reads as TGTGCCAGCAGTGAAAGGGCAATCTATGGCTACACCTTC. Residues: CASSERAIYGYTF.

The chain couples TRBV20-1 to TRBJ2-7; D is possibly TRBD1 (6 bases). Germline CDR1 is DFQATT and CDR2 is SNEGSKA (reference sequence). The CDR3 is 13 residues long. Trimming took off 8 bases at V and 5 bases at J, with 19 bases between the two ends. In nucleotides, the CDR3 is TGCAGTACAAGGGGGTTAGGGAACCACGAGCAGTACTTC. It codes for CSTRGLGNHEQYF.

This clonotype was seen repeatedly, ten times or more. The chain is built from TRBV27 and TRBJ2-7, with D possibly TRBD1 on 6 matching bases. The CDR3 totals 14 residues. Germline loops: CDR1 MNHEY, CDR2 SMNVEV (reference sequence). V lost 3 bases and J 2 bases, leaving 11 bases between the germline ends. Here the CDR3 DNA reads TGTGCCAGCAGTTTTAGGGGGACCACCTACGAGCAGTACTTC. This codes for CASSFRGTTYEQYF.

On this clonotype: One base away lies a much larger clone, so this may be a sequencing read error. J is TRBJ1-5 and V is TRBV19, with TRBD1 identical over 9 bases. The germline V gene encodes CDR1 LNHDA and CDR2 SQIVND (reference sequence). CDR3 length equals 16 residues. After removal of 10 bases from V and 1 base from J, the junction contained 11 bases not matched to a gene. The DNA of the CDR3 is TGTGCCAATACCATGGGACAGGGAAACAGCAATCAGCCCCAGCATTTT. Protein sequence: CANTMGQGNSNQPQHF.

Only a few counts were recorded for this clonotype. CDR3 nucleotide sequence: TGTGCCAGCAGCTTAGGGGCAAAACTGTTTTTT. Amino acids: CASSLGAKLFF. The chain has TRBV7-9 and TRBJ1-4, with unresolved D. The V end lost 1 base, the J end lost 10 bases, and 4 bases lay between the germline ends. CDR1 is SEHNR and CDR2 is FQNEAQ in the germline V gene (reference sequence). The length of the CDR3 is 11 residues.

This clonotype was picked up many times. V and J are TRBV30 and TRBJ2-7, with 7 bases lining up with TRBD1. Per germline, CDR1 GTSNPN and CDR2 SVGIG (reference sequence). V was clipped by 4 bases and J by 8 bases; unmatched bases: 11. The CDR3 extends over 13 amino acids. CDR3 sequence: CAWTGDSSTQQYF. The CDR3 region has the DNA TGTGCCTGGACAGGGGACAGTTCCACGCAGCAGTACTTC.

The rearrangement joins TRBV4-2 to TRBJ2-3; 10 nucleotides agree with TRBD1. V was clipped by 4 bases and J by 4 bases; unmatched bases: 11. The length of the CDR3 is 17 residues. Per the germline V gene, CDR1 is LGHNA and CDR2 is YNFKEQ. CDR3 DNA sequence: TGTGCCAGCAGCCGCGAACGGACAGGGGGAGGCCCAGATACGCAGTATTTT. It translates to CASSRERTGGGPDTQYF.

In DNA, the CDR3 is TGTGCCAGTTCCCAGACTTTCGCTCTCTCTCTCTACACCTTC. It translates to CASSQTFALSLYTF. J is TRBJ1-2 and V is TRBV19; D gene uncertain. This CDR3 has 14 amino acids. Germline V CDR1 and CDR2: LNHDA, SQIVND (reference sequence). The V end lost 8 bases, the J end lost 10 bases, and 23 bases lay between the germline ends.

Note on this clonotype: One base away lies a much larger clone, so this may be a sequencing read error. J is TRBJ2-7 and V is TRBV7-2, with 7 bases lining up with TRBD1. From germline, CDR1 is SGHTA and CDR2 FQGNSA. CDR3 length equals 14 residues. The CDR3 is CAGSLAQGQNEQYF. For the CDR3, the DNA is TGTGCCGGCAGCTTAGCACAGGGGCAGAACGAGCAGTACTTC.